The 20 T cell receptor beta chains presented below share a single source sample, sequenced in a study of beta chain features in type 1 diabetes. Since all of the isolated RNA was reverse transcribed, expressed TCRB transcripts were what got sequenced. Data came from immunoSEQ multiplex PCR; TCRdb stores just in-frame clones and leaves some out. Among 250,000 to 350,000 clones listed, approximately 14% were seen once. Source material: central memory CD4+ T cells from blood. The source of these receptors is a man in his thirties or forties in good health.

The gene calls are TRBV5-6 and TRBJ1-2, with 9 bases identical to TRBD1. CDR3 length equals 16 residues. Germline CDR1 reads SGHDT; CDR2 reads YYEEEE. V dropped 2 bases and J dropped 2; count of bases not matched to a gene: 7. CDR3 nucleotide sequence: TGTGCCAGCAGCTTAGGGACAGGGTTGACGAACTATGGCTACACCTTC. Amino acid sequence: CASSLGTGLTNYGYTF.

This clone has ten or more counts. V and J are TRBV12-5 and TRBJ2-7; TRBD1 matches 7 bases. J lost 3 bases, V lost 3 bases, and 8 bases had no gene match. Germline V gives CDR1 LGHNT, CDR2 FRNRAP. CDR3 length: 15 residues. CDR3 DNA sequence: TGTGCTAGTGGTTTACACCGGGACAGAGGCTACGAGCAGTACGTC. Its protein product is CASGLHRDRGYEQYV.

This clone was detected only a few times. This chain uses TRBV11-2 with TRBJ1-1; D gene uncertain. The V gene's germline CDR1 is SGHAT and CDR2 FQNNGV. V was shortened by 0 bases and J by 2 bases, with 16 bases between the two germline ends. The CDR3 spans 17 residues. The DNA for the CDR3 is TGTGCCAGCAGCTTAGAAGGGTCAACAGTATCCAACACTGAAGCTTTCTTT. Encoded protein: CASSLEGSTVSNTEAFF.

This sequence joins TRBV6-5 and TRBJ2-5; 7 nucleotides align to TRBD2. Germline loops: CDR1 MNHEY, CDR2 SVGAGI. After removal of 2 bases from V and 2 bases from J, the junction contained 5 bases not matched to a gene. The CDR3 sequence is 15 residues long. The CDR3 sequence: CASSYGGAGQETQYF. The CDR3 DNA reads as TGTGCCAGCAGTTACGGAGGAGCGGGGCAAGAGACCCAGTACTTC.

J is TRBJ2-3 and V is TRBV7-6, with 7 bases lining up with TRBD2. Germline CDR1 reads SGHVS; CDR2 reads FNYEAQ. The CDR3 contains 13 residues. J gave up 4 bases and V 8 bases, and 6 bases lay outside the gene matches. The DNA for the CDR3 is TGTGCCAGCTTCGCGGGGGATGCAGATACGCAGTATTTT. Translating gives CASFAGDADTQYF.

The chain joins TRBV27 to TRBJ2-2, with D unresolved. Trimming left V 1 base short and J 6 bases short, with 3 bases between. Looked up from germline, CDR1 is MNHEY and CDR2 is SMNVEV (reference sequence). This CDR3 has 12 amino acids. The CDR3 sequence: CASSLFSGELFF. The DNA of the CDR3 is TGTGCCAGCAGTTTATTTTCCGGGGAGCTGTTTTTT.

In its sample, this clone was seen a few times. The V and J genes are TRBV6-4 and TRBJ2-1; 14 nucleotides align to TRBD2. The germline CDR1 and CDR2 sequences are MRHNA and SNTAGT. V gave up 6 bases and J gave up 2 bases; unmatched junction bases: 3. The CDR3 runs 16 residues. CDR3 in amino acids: CASSRLAGGPYNEQFF. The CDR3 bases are TGTGCCAGCAGCAGACTAGCGGGAGGGCCCTACAATGAGCAGTTCTTC.

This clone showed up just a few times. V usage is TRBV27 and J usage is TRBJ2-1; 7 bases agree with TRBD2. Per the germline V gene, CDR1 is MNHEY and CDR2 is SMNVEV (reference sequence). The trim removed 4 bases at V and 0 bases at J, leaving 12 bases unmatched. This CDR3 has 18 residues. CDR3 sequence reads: CASSSSTTSLSSYNEQFF. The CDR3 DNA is TGTGCCAGCAGTTCCTCCACGACTAGCTTGAGCTCCTACAATGAGCAGTTCTTC.

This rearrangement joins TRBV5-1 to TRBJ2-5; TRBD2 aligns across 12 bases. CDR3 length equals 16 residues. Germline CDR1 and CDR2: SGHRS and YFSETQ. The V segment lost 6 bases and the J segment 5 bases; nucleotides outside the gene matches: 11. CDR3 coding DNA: TGCGCCAGCAAGTTCCTAGCGGGAGGGGGGTCGGAGACCCAGTACTTC. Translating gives CASKFLAGGGSETQYF.

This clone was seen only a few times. CDR3 sequence: CASSPQDPANTGELFF. The CDR3, as DNA: TGTGCCAGCTCACCTCAGGACCCTGCGAACACCGGGGAGCTGTTTTTT. The chain joins TRBV18 to TRBJ2-2, with D hard to call. The CDR3 has 16 residues. Trimming shortened V by 3 bases and J by 0 bases, and 11 bases separated the two germline ends. CDR1 is KGHSH and CDR2 is LQKENI in the germline V gene.

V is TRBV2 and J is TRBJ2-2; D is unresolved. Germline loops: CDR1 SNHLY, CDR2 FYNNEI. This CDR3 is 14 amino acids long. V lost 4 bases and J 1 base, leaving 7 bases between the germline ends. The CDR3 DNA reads TGTGCCAGCAGTGTTGAGAGGAACACCGGGGAGCTGTTTTTT. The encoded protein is CASSVERNTGELFF.

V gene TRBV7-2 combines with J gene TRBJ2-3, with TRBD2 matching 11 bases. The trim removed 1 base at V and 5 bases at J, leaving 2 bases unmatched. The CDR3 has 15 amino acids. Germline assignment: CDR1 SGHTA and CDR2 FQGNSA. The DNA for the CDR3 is TGTGCCAGCAGCTTAGGACTAGCGGGACTAGATACGCAGTATTTT. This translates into CASSLGLAGLDTQYF.

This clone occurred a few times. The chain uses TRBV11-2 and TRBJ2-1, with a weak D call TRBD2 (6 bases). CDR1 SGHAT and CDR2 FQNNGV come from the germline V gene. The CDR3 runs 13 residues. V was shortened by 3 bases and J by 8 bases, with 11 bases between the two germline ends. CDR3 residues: CASSLSGSDEQFF. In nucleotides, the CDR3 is TGTGCCAGCAGCTTGTCCGGGAGCGATGAGCAGTTCTTC.

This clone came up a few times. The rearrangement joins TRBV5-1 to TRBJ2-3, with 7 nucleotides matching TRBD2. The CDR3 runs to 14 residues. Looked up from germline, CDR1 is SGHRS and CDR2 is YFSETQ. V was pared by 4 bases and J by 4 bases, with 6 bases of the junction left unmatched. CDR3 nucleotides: TGCGCCAGCAGCGGAGGGCTAGCGGCAGATACGCAGTATTTT. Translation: CASSGGLAADTQYF.

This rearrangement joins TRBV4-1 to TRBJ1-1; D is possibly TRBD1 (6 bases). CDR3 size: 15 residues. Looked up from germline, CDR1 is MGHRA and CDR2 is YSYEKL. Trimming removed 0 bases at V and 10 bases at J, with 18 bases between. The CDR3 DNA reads TGCGCCAGCAGCCAAGAAGGCCGCGGACAGCAAGGAGCTTTCTTT. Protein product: CASSQEGRGQQGAFF.

The CDR3 DNA reads TGTGCCAGCAGCCAAACAGGGGGCGGCTACACCTTC. Encoded protein: CASSQTGGGYTF. This sequence joins TRBV7-2 and TRBJ1-2, with 9 bases matching TRBD1. Germline V gives CDR1 SGHTA, CDR2 FQGNSA. The CDR3 consists of 12 residues. Trimming cost V 5 bases and J 8 bases; bases outside gene matches: 3.

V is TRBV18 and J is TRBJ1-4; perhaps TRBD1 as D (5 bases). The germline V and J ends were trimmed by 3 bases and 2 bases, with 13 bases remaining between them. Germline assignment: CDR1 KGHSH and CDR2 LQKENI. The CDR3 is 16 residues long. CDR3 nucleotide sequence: TGTGCCAGCTCACCCCTCCAAGGGGCGACTAATGAAAAACTGTTTTTT. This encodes CASSPLQGATNEKLFF.

CDR3 bases: TGTGCCAGCAGCTTTGTCCCGGGACAGGGTTCGGGAGGCTACACCTTC. This sequence encodes CASSFVPGQGSGGYTF. The rearrangement uses TRBV7-9 and TRBJ1-2; 9 bases map to TRBD1. CDR1 and CDR2 (germline): SEHNR, FQNEAQ (reference sequence). V lost 3 bases to trimming and J lost 8 bases; unmatched junction nucleotides: 13. This CDR3 contains 16 residues. Full variable domain (missing parts from reference TRBV7-9 and TRBJ1-2): DTGVSQNPRHKITKRGQNVTFRCDPISEHNRLYWYRQTLGQGPEFLTYFQNEAQLEKSRLLSDRFSAERPKGSFSTLEIQRTEQGDSAMYLCASSFVPGQGSGGYTFGSGTRLTVV.

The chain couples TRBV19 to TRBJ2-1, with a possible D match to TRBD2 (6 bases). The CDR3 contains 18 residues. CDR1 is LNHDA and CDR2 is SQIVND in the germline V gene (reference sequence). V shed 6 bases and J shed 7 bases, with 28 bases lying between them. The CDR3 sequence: CASSDTAIGAGGRNEQFF. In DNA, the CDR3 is TGTGCCAGTAGCGACACCGCTATCGGAGCGGGCGGCAGGAATGAGCAGTTCTTC.

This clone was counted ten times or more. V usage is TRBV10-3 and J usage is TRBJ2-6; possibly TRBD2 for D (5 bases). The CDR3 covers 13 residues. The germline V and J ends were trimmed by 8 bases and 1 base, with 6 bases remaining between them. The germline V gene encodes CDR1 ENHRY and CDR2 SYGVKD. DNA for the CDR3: TGTGCCATCGGGGAGTCTGGGGCCAACGTCCTGACTTTC. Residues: CAIGESGANVLTF.